Listed here are 28 T cell receptor beta chains from one sample, sequenced in a study of cytomegalovirus exposure and HLA in healthy donors. Researchers ran the PCR with 60 Vbeta and 13 Jbeta primers. Measured with immunoSEQ multiplex PCR; TCRdb has only the in-frame clones, and not every one. The sample holds about 120,000 clones; around three fifths are singletons and the top ten take approximately 8.5%. Sequenced sample: PBMCs. These receptors originate from a woman aged 35 to 49 in good health and CMV-seropositive.

The rearrangement uses TRBV5-1 and TRBJ2-1; 11 bases fit TRBD2. CDR1 and CDR2 from the germline V gene are SGHRS and YFSETQ. The length of the CDR3 is 16 residues. J lost 6 bases, V lost 6 bases, and 11 bases had no gene match. CDR3 amino acids: CASTIAGGPVSNEQFF. In nucleotides, the CDR3 is TGCGCCAGCACAATAGCGGGAGGGCCAGTTTCCAATGAGCAGTTCTTC.

The chain recombines TRBV5-1 with TRBJ1-4; TRBD1 matches 7 bases. The CDR3 runs to 14 residues. The V gene end was trimmed by 4 bases and the J gene end by 8 bases; junction bases not matched to a gene: 8. CDR1 and CDR2 from the germline V gene are SGHRS and YFSETQ. Here the CDR3 DNA reads TGCGCCAGCAGCCAGGGGGTATCCGAAGAAAAACTGTTTTTT. This translates into CASSQGVSEEKLFF.

The chain couples TRBV19 to TRBJ2-7; D perhaps matches TRBD1 (5 bases). The CDR3 is 15 residues long. Looked up from germline, CDR1 is LNHDA and CDR2 is SQIVND (reference sequence). V lost 3 bases to trimming and J lost 3 bases, with 15 bases between them. The CDR3 here is CASSIPLGQGYEQYF. DNA for the CDR3: TGTGCCAGTAGTATTCCATTGGGGCAGGGCTACGAGCAGTACTTC.

This chain links TRBV5-4 with TRBJ2-7; 8 bases align to TRBD1. J gave up 6 bases and V 1 base, and 3 bases lay outside the gene matches. This CDR3 is built from 13 residues. Germline assignment: CDR1 SGHNT and CDR2 YYREEE (reference sequence). In nucleotides, the CDR3 is TGTGCCAGCAGCTTGCAGGGGGCGTCCGAGCAGTACTTC. Translating it yields CASSLQGASEQYF.

This clone was detected only a few times. The V and J genes are TRBV27 and TRBJ2-1; 10 positions match TRBD2. The CDR3 is 17 amino acids. V lost 5 bases and J lost 4; bases outside the gene matches: 11. Germline values: CDR1 MNHEY, CDR2 SMNVEV (reference sequence). The CDR3 DNA follows: TGTGCCAGCAGTCGCTCGTTAGCGGGAGGCCTTTACAATGAGCAGTTCTTC. Translated, it gives CASSRSLAGGLYNEQFF.

The chain has TRBV7-9 and TRBJ2-5, with 11 bases that match TRBD2. CDR1 and CDR2 (germline): SEHNR, FQNEAQ (reference sequence). The CDR3 runs to 14 residues. The junction had 3 bases not matched to a gene; V was cut back by 5 bases and J by 4 bases. CDR3 DNA sequence: TGTGCCAGCAGCCGACTAGCGGGGCCAGAGACCCAGTACTTC. The encoded protein is CASSRLAGPETQYF. Combining the CDR3 with reference TRBV7-9 and TRBJ2-5 gives the whole variable domain DTGVSQNPRHKITKRGQNVTFRCDPISEHNRLYWYRQTLGQGPEFLTYFQNEAQLEKSRLLSDRFSAERPKGSFSTLEIQRTEQGDSAMYLCASSRLAGPETQYFGPGTRLLVL.

The V and J genes are TRBV28 and TRBJ2-1; D gene uncertain. This CDR3 region has 15 residues. Germline CDR1 MDHEN, CDR2 SYDVKM. V lost 2 bases and J lost 0, with 8 bases in between. The CDR3 here is CASSLNGFSYNEQFF. CDR3 nucleotide sequence: TGTGCCAGCAGTTTAAATGGCTTCTCCTACAATGAGCAGTTCTTC.

V and J are TRBV6-6 and TRBJ1-5; 8 bases map to TRBD1. V shed 6 bases, J shed 7 bases, and the junction held 11 bases outside the gene matches. Germline V gene lookup returns CDR1 MNHNY and CDR2 SVGAGI (reference sequence). CDR3 length equals 15 residues. CDR3 amino acids: CASRIEQGGGQPQHF. In DNA form, the CDR3 reads TGTGCCAGCAGAATTGAACAGGGGGGTGGGCAGCCCCAGCATTTT.

The chain links TRBV5-1 to TRBJ2-1; 8 nucleotides line up with TRBD2. V trimming: 5 bases; J trimming: 1 base; junction bases outside the gene matches: 5. CDR3 length: 15 amino acids. Per the germline V gene, CDR1 is SGHRS and CDR2 is YFSETQ. CDR3 sequence (DNA): TGCGCCAGCAGATTGAGCGGGAGTTCCTACAATGAGCAGTTCTTC. Amino acid sequence: CASRLSGSSYNEQFF.

This sequence joins TRBV5-6 and TRBJ1-1; TRBD1 agrees at 8 bases. The CDR3 is made up of 16 amino acids. Germline V gene lookup returns CDR1 SGHDT and CDR2 YYEEEE. Unmatched junction bases numbered 9, after V lost 0 bases and J lost 5 bases. CDR3 amino acids: CASSLVPGGAGTEAFF. The CDR3 coding sequence is TGTGCCAGCAGCTTGGTGCCAGGGGGCGCGGGGACTGAAGCTTTCTTT.

The V and J genes are TRBV10-2 and TRBJ1-4; unclear D gene. Germline V gives CDR1 WSHSY, CDR2 SAAADI. The CDR3 loop spans 14 amino acids. V was clipped by 6 bases and J by 0 bases, with 8 bases between them. CDR3 DNA: TGCGCCAGCAGGGATGACACAACTAATGAAAAACTGTTTTTT. Its translation: CASRDDTTNEKLFF.

The J gene is TRBJ1-4, the V gene TRBV28; no reliable D call. Germline V gene data show CDR1 as MDHEN and CDR2 as SYDVKM. The CDR3 contains 14 residues. The V and J ends lost 6 bases and 2 bases respectively, with 10 bases between them. The CDR3: CASRSGYTNEKLFF. The CDR3, as DNA: TGTGCCAGCAGATCGGGGTACACTAATGAAAAACTGTTTTTT.

This clone showed up just a few times. The V gene is TRBV28, the J gene TRBJ2-5; 8 bases line up with TRBD1. This CDR3 is 15 amino acids long. Germline CDR1 reads MDHEN; CDR2 reads SYDVKM. Trimming at V came to 5 bases and at J to 5 bases, leaving 10 bases not matched to a gene. The CDR3 protein is CASSPPDRTGETQYF. DNA of the CDR3: TGTGCCAGCAGTCCGCCAGACCGGACAGGGGAGACCCAGTACTTC.

This chain joins TRBV5-6 and TRBJ2-1; maybe TRBD2 (7 bases). The CDR3 runs 13 residues. The V gene lost 2 bases and the J gene lost 12 bases, with 15 bases spanning the gap. Germline CDR1 SGHDT, CDR2 YYEEEE. The CDR3 sequence: CASSFSGGHAQFF. CDR3 sequence (DNA): TGTGCCAGCAGCTTTTCCGGGGGGCACGCGCAGTTCTTC.

This clone was seen a handful of times. V is TRBV21-1 and J is TRBJ2-7; the table's D call of TRBD2 was not tested on the DNA. TRBV21-1 is a documented pseudogene. The CDR3 contains 15 residues. The CDR3 here is CASSKARGQPYEQYF. CDR3 in DNA: TGTGCCAGCAGCAAAGCGCGCGGCCAACCCTACGAGCAGTACTTC.

V is TRBV18 and J is TRBJ2-7, with TRBD1 matching 10 bases. With V trimmed by 0 bases and J by 5 bases, 7 bases remained unmatched. The CDR3 is 16 residues long. Germline V CDR1 and CDR2: KGHSH, LQKENI. CDR3 in amino acids: CASSPPTGGANHEQYF. The DNA for the CDR3 is TGTGCCAGCTCACCACCGACAGGGGGCGCCAACCACGAGCAGTACTTC.

For the CDR3, the DNA is TGTGCCAGCAGCGCCACCGCCGGGGGGAACACTGAAGCTTTCTTT. Residues: CASSATAGGNTEAFF. The genes are TRBV9 and TRBJ1-1, with D possibly matching TRBD1 (5 bases). Germline V gene data show CDR1 as SGDLS and CDR2 as YYNGEE. V lost 3 bases and J lost 1, with 13 bases in between. The CDR3 spans 15 residues.

The sample holds one count of this clone. V usage is TRBV5-1 and J usage is TRBJ1-4, with 7 bases lining up with TRBD1. The CDR3 is made up of 15 amino acids. V was pared by 0 bases and J by 6 bases, with 5 bases of the junction left unmatched. The V gene's germline CDR1 is SGHRS and CDR2 YFSETQ. The CDR3 region has the DNA TGCGCCAGCAGCTTGGGACAGGGATGGGATGAAAAACTGTTTTTT. It codes for CASSLGQGWDEKLFF. The full variable domain, in which reference TRBV5-1 and TRBJ1-4 provide the parts outside the CDR3, is KAGVTQTPRYLIKTRGQQVTLSCSPISGHRSVSWYQQTPGQGLQFLFEYFSETQRNKGNFPGRFSGRQFSNSRSEMNVSTLELGDSALYLCASSLGQGWDEKLFFGSGTQLSVL.

There are a few counts of this clone. The V gene is TRBV5-4, the J gene TRBJ1-4; 11 bases fit TRBD1. The V and J ends lost 1 base and 8 bases, in that order; junction bases with no gene match: 7. Germline loops: CDR1 SGHNT, CDR2 YYREEE (reference sequence). This CDR3 has 16 residues. CDR3 coding DNA: TGTGCCAGCAGCTTGCAGCGGACAGGGGGCTTCGAAAAACTGTTTTTT. It encodes CASSLQRTGGFEKLFF.

This chain joins TRBV28 and TRBJ2-7; the D gene is possibly TRBD1 (6 bases). The CDR3 covers 15 residues. Deletions cut 5 bases from V and 0 bases from J, with 14 bases between. Looked up from germline, CDR1 is MDHEN and CDR2 is SYDVKM. CDR3 bases: TGTGCCAGCAGTCCCCTGGGGGCCAGCTCCTACGAGCAGTACTTC. This encodes CASSPLGASSYEQYF. Full variable domain (remainder filled in from reference TRBV28 and TRBJ2-7): DVKVTQSSRYLVKRTGEKVFLECVQDMDHENMFWYRQDPGLGLRLIYFSYDVKMKEKGDIPEGYSVSREKKERFSLILESASTNQTSMYLCASSPLGASSYEQYFGPGTRLTVT.

CDR3 loop: CASSPLAARSSEQFF. CDR3 nucleotide sequence: TGTGCCAGCTCACCACTAGCGGCACGAAGCAGTGAGCAGTTCTTC. The V gene is TRBV18, the J gene TRBJ2-1, with TRBD2 as a possible D gene (6 bases). Looked up from germline, CDR1 is KGHSH and CDR2 is LQKENI. Trimming shortened V by 1 base and J by 9 bases, and 16 bases separated the two germline ends. The CDR3 runs to 15 residues.

The chain is built from TRBV19 and TRBJ2-7; 7 nucleotides line up with TRBD1. The CDR3 is 15 residues long. The J segment lost 2 bases and the V segment lost 7 bases, leaving 11 bases of the junction unmatched. The germline CDR1 and CDR2 sequences are LNHDA and SQIVND (reference sequence). In DNA form, the CDR3 reads TGTGCCAGTAACCCTACCGGGACAGAGCCCTACGAGCAGTACTTC. It yields the protein CASNPTGTEPYEQYF.

This clone came up a few times. The chain combines TRBV7-8 with TRBJ1-5, with 9 bases identical to TRBD1. CDR3 length: 17 amino acids. Trimming removed 3 bases from V and 5 bases from J; junction bases left unmatched: 11. Germline values: CDR1 SGHVS, CDR2 FQNEAQ. The CDR3 region has the DNA TGTGCCAGCAGCTTTAGCCCCGCCGGGACAGGGTATCAGCCCCAGCATTTT. It translates to CASSFSPAGTGYQPQHF.

The genes are TRBV11-3 and TRBJ2-4; the match to TRBD1 covers 8 bases. V was pared by 3 bases and J by 6 bases, with 4 bases of the junction left unmatched. CDR3 size: 14 residues. Germline loops: CDR1 SGHNT, CDR2 YENEEA. The CDR3 protein is CASSFSTGGNIQYF. For the CDR3, the DNA is TGTGCCAGCAGCTTCTCCACAGGGGGAAACATTCAGTACTTC.

This clone occurred a few times. The rearrangement uses TRBV20-1 and TRBJ2-5; tentatively, D is TRBD1 (5 bases). This CDR3 region has 11 residues. The ends were cut back, 6 bases at V and 7 bases at J, with 12 bases in the middle. Germline V gene lookup returns CDR1 DFQATT and CDR2 SNEGSKA (reference sequence). The CDR3 sequence: CSAQRGTTQYF. The CDR3 DNA sequence: TGCAGTGCCCAAAGGGGAACGACCCAGTACTTC.

The chain has TRBV4-1 and TRBJ2-7; 11 nucleotides line up with TRBD2. The germline V gene has CDR1 MGHRA and CDR2 YSYEKL. Trimming removed 1 base from V and 3 bases from J; junction bases left unmatched: 5. The CDR3 extends over 16 amino acids. The CDR3 sequence: CASSQGPGLADYEQYF. The CDR3 DNA reads as TGCGCCAGCAGCCAAGGACCGGGACTAGCGGACTACGAGCAGTACTTC.

Only a few counts were recorded for this clone. The chain joins TRBV6-5 to TRBJ2-7, with 11 bases identical to TRBD2. The CDR3 totals 16 residues. With V trimmed by 2 bases and J by 2 bases, 5 bases remained unmatched. In germline, CDR1 is MNHEY, CDR2 SVGAGI. The CDR3 here is CASSYAGLAETYEQYF. CDR3 sequence (DNA): TGTGCCAGCAGTTACGCGGGACTAGCGGAGACCTACGAGCAGTACTTC.

CDR3 residues: CASSTGLAGGFLTDTQYF. CDR3 sequence (DNA): TGCGCCAGCAGCACGGGACTAGCGGGGGGGTTCCTCACAGATACGCAGTATTTT. J is TRBJ2-3 and V is TRBV5-1, with 16 bases identical to TRBD2. The CDR3 is 18 residues long. After removal of 4 bases from V and 2 bases from J, the junction contained 7 bases not matched to a gene. Germline V gene lookup returns CDR1 SGHRS and CDR2 YFSETQ.